These 14 T cell receptor beta chains were sequenced from one sample in a study of beta chain features in type 1 diabetes. Study conclusions and caveats: All four CD4+ subsets of Type 1 diabetes patients contained TCRB CDR3s that were moderately but significantly shorter.

The antigens these receptors bind are not known. Reverse transcribing all isolated RNA meant expressed TCRB transcripts were sequenced. TCRdb's table, derived via immunoSEQ multiplex PCR, lists solely in-frame clones and lacks some. The sample has around 180,000 clones, around 8% seen once. Sequenced input: central memory CD4+ T cells from blood. The receptors stem from a woman aged 35 to 49 with type 1 diabetes.

The J gene is TRBJ1-2, the V gene TRBV5-5, with a tentative D call TRBD1 (5 bases). The ends were cut back, 6 bases at V and 3 bases at J, with 15 bases in the middle. The CDR3 consists of 14 residues. CDR1 and CDR2 (germline): SGHKS, YYEKEE (reference sequence). CDR3 sequence: CASTRQSTDYGYTF. As DNA, the CDR3 is TGTGCCAGCACCCGACAGTCGACGGACTATGGCTACACCTTC.

The chain is built from TRBV6-1 and TRBJ2-7, with TRBD2 matching over 10 bases. In germline, CDR1 is MNHNS, CDR2 SASEGT. The CDR3 sequence is 17 residues long. The J segment lost 0 bases and the V segment lost 2 bases, leaving 7 bases of the junction unmatched. CDR3 DNA sequence: TGTGCCAGCAGTGAATGGACTAGCGGAACCCGCTCCTACGAGCAGTACTTC. Amino acid sequence: CASSEWTSGTRSYEQYF.

This clone has more than one count but fewer than ten. At one of its ends the junction is not consistent with the germline gene, which may arise from a read error. The gene calls are TRBV28 and TRBJ2-4, with 7 bases lining up with TRBD1. The germline CDR1 and CDR2 sequences are MDHEN and SYDVKM. This CDR3 is built from 11 residues. The DNA for the CDR3 is TGTGCCAGCAGGGGGGCCGACAGGGTGAACTTC. Its protein is CASRGADRVNF. Full variable domain (missing parts from reference TRBV28 and TRBJ2-4): DVKVTQSSRYLVKRTGEKVFLECVQDMDHENMFWYRQDPGLGLRLIYFSYDVKMKEKGDIPEGYSVSREKKERFSLILESASTNQTSMYLCASRGADRVNFGAGTRLSVL.

The gene calls are TRBV6-6 and TRBJ1-2; TRBD1 is a possible D gene (6 bases). Looked up from germline, CDR1 is MNHNY and CDR2 is SVGAGI (reference sequence). The CDR3 runs 14 residues. V lost 5 bases and J 6 bases, leaving 16 bases between the germline ends. The CDR3 region has the DNA TGTGCCAGCAGTGCTACAGGGACCTGGGATGGCTACACCTTC. It encodes CASSATGTWDGYTF.

The J gene is TRBJ1-1, the V gene TRBV2; D possibly corresponds to TRBD1 (5 bases). The CDR3 spans 14 residues. Trimming shortened V by 4 bases and J by 1 base, and 10 bases separated the two germline ends. Germline V CDR1 and CDR2: SNHLY, FYNNEI. Written as DNA, the CDR3 is TGTGCCAGCAGTGCTAGGACAACGAACACTGAAGCTTTCTTT. Protein: CASSARTTNTEAFF.

The chain is built from TRBV6-1 and TRBJ2-2; 8 bases line up with TRBD1. V gave up 6 bases and J gave up 3 bases; unmatched junction bases: 3. The CDR3 extends over 14 amino acids. CDR1 is MNHNS, CDR2 SASEGT, per germline. The CDR3 loop reads CASRPTGDTGELFF. DNA of the CDR3: TGTGCCAGCAGGCCGACAGGGGACACCGGGGAGCTGTTTTTT.

This clone came up a few times. The chain couples TRBV5-1 to TRBJ2-3, with D maybe TRBD2 (5 bases). Germline-derived CDR1 and CDR2 are SGHRS and YFSETQ. V lost 0 bases to trimming and J lost 2 bases, with 10 bases between them. The CDR3 covers 15 residues. CDR3 amino acids: CASSLALDFTDTQYF. The CDR3 DNA is TGCGCCAGCAGCTTGGCCCTGGACTTCACAGATACGCAGTATTTT.

This clone was seen ten or more times. J is TRBJ2-5 and V is TRBV30; TRBD1 aligns across 7 bases. CDR3 size: 12 residues. CDR1 GTSNPN and CDR2 SVGIG come from the germline V gene (reference sequence). The ends lost 4 bases at V and 3 bases at J; junction bases unmatched: 2. Written as DNA, the CDR3 is TGTGCCTGGACTGGACAGGAAGAGACCCAGTACTTC. Translation gives CAWTGQEETQYF. Drawing the rest from reference TRBV30 and TRBJ2-5, the complete variable domain is SQTIHQWPATLVQPVGSPLSLECTVEGTSNPNLYWYRQAAGRGLQLLFYSVGIGQISSEVPQNLSASRPQDRQFILSSKKLLLSDSGFYLCAWTGQEETQYFGPGTRLLVL.

This clone was detected only a few times. In DNA form, the CDR3 reads TGCGCCAGCAGCCCCGTCGGTGGGACAGGGAGCGAGCAGTACTTC. This encodes CASSPVGGTGSEQYF. The chain links TRBV5-1 to TRBJ2-7; 9 bases line up with TRBD1. In germline, CDR1 is SGHRS, CDR2 YFSETQ. V shed 4 bases and J 6 bases; nucleotides not matched to a gene: 11. CDR3 length equals 15 residues. Using reference TRBV5-1 and TRBJ2-7 for the parts outside the CDR3, the full variable domain is KAGVTQTPRYLIKTRGQQVTLSCSPISGHRSVSWYQQTPGQGLQFLFEYFSETQRNKGNFPGRFSGRQFSNSRSEMNVSTLELGDSALYLCASSPVGGTGSEQYFGPGTRLTVT.

The chain carries TRBV7-2 and TRBJ2-5, with TRBD1 as a possible D gene (5 bases). There are 11 residues in the CDR3. The germline V and J ends were trimmed by 5 bases and 10 bases, with 11 bases remaining between them. Per germline, CDR1 SGHTA and CDR2 FQGNSA. The CDR3 region is CASSVRDGQYF. The CDR3 nucleotides read TGTGCCAGCAGCGTCAGGGATGGCCAGTACTTC.

This clone was counted a few times. V usage is TRBV4-3 and J usage is TRBJ1-1; no reliable D call. This CDR3 comprises 13 residues. Germline V lookup: CDR1 LGHNA, CDR2 YSLEER. Deletions cut 1 base from V and 4 bases from J, with 7 bases between. CDR3 amino acids: CASSQGRFTEAFF. In DNA, the CDR3 is TGCGCCAGCAGCCAAGGGAGGTTCACTGAAGCTTTCTTT.

The rearrangement uses TRBV19 and TRBJ2-3; 12 bases are shared with TRBD2. This CDR3 is built from 14 residues. Germline trimming cut 1 base from V and 7 bases from J; bases unmatched to any gene: 0. Germline CDR1 is LNHDA and CDR2 is SQIVND (reference sequence). The CDR3 sequence: CASSIGTSGNTQYF. For the CDR3, the DNA is TGTGCCAGTAGTATAGGGACTAGCGGGAATACGCAGTATTTT.

This clone was observed at least ten times. The V gene is TRBV7-9, the J gene TRBJ2-4; 8 bases match TRBD1. CDR1 SEHNR and CDR2 FQNEAQ come from the germline V gene (reference sequence). Germline trimming cut 0 bases from V and 0 bases from J; bases unmatched to any gene: 7. The CDR3 sequence is 18 residues long. CDR3 DNA sequence: TGTGCCAGCAGCTTAGCCACAGGGGGAGCCCTAGCCAAAAACATTCAGTACTTC. It codes for CASSLATGGALAKNIQYF. Drawing the rest from reference TRBV7-9 and TRBJ2-4, the complete variable domain is DTGVSQNPRHKITKRGQNVTFRCDPISEHNRLYWYRQTLGQGPEFLTYFQNEAQLEKSRLLSDRFSAERPKGSFSTLEIQRTEQGDSAMYLCASSLATGGALAKNIQYFGAGTRLSVL.

This clone was observed a few times. The V and J genes are TRBV4-1 and TRBJ2-1, with 12 bases that match TRBD1. The ends lost 3 bases at V and 14 bases at J; junction bases unmatched: 11. The CDR3 is made up of 15 amino acids. The V gene's germline CDR1 is MGHRA and CDR2 YSYEKL. The CDR3 reads CASSHPRGDRGREFF. The CDR3 DNA reads TGCGCCAGCAGCCACCCGCGAGGGGACAGGGGGCGAGAGTTCTTC.